This TCR beta chain appears in the sequencing data of a study of spatial heterogeneity in lung cancer. Whole-study findings and limits: Among blood samples, ubiquitous expanded tumor TCRs appeared more at resection than at follow-up.

The time point denotes: sample taken at primary tumor resection. Sequencing was performed on whole RNA extracted from tumor and nontumor lung tissue, or from frozen PBMC, and the material was left unsorted. With respect to this clonotype: Its antigen is currently unknown.

TCRdb re-called the 5' RACE reads through MiXCR, storing one row per CDR3 protein. The table lists under 15,000 distinct CDR3 sequences, roughly an eighth of them singletons. V was shortened by 2 bases and J by 2 bases, with 13 bases between the two germline ends. Germline lookup yields CDR1 SGHTA and CDR2 FQGNSA. The CDR3 sequence is 16 residues long. The sequences come from PBMCs, collected at surgery. The sequence was collected from a female donor with early-stage non-small cell lung cancer. The V call is TRBV7-2, the J call TRBJ1-5, with D tentatively TRBD1 (5 bases). CDR3 in amino acids: CASSLSPRGGNQPQHF. For the CDR3, the DNA is TGTGCCAGCAGCTTAAGTCCGCGGGGCGGCAATCAGCCCCAGCATTTT.